This T cell receptor beta chain was documented in a study of beta chain features in type 1 diabetes. Study in general: Healthy donors, compared against patients, showed similar age, gender and cell yields.

Sorting that relied on CD45RO/CCR7/CD25/CD127/CD95/CD27 yielded CD4+ naive, central memory, regulatory and stem cell-like memory cells. On this clone: Its specificity is unknown.

The whole isolated RNA underwent reverse transcription, so sequencing captured expressed TCRB transcripts. Samples of naive, central memory and regulatory T cells yielded a mean of approximately 3.9 million reads. Method: immunoSEQ multiplex PCR; TCRdb's copy keeps in-frame clones and lacks some. The sample has 130,000 to 150,000 clones, about 12% seen once. Study-wide findings and caveats: The study found moderately but significantly shorter TCRB CDR3s in all four CD4+ subsets of Type 1 diabetes patients. Among patients, naive, central memory and Treg TCRB repertoires appeared more similar than among healthy donors.

The sequenced material came from central memory CD4+ T cells from blood. This clonotype was sampled from a man between 18 and 35 years old with type 1 diabetes.

CDR3 sequence: CASSLLTGGETDTQYF. CDR3 bases: TGTGCCAGCAGCTTGCTAACAGGGGGGGAGACAGATACGCAGTATTTT. V is TRBV11-2 and J is TRBJ2-3; D possibly corresponds to TRBD1 (8 bases). Germline CDR1 and CDR2: SGHAT and FQNNGV. The CDR3 consists of 16 residues. V lost 3 bases and J 3 bases, leaving 16 bases between the germline ends.